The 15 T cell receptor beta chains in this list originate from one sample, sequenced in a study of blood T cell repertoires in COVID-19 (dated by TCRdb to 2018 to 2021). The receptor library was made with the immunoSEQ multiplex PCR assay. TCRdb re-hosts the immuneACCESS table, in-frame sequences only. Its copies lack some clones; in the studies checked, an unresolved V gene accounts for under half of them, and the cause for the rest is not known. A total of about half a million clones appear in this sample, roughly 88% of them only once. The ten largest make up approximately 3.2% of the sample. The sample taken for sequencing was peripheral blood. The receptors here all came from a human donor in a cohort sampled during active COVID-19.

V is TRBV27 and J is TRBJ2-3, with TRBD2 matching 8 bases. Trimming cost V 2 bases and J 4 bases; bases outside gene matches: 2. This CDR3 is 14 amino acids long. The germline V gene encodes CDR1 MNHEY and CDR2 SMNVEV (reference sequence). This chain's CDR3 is CASSLPGLADTQYF. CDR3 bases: TGTGCCAGCAGTTTACCGGGACTAGCAGATACGCAGTATTTT.

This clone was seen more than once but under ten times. CDR3: CASRKTGTGSRGFF. The CDR3 DNA sequence: TGTGCCAGCAGGAAGACCGGGACAGGGTCTCGGGGGTTCTTC. The chain is built from TRBV2 and TRBJ2-1, with 9 bases matching TRBD1. CDR3 length: 14 amino acids. Germline-derived CDR1 and CDR2 are SNHLY and FYNNEI. V shed 6 bases and J 15 bases; nucleotides not matched to a gene: 15.

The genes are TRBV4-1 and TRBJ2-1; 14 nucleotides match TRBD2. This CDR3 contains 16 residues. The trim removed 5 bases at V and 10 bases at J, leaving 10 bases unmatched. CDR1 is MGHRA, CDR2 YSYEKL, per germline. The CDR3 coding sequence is TGCGCCAGCAGCGGGGGACTAGCGGGAGCGCTTTTCGAGCAGTTCTTC. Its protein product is CASSGGLAGALFEQFF.

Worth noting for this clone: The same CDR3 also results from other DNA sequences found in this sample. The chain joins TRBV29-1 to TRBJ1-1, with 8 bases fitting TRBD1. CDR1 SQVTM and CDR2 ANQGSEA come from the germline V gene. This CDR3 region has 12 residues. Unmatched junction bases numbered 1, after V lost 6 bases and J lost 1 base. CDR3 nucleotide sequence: TGCAGCGTGGGGACAGGGAACACTGAAGCTTTCTTT. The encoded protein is CSVGTGNTEAFF.

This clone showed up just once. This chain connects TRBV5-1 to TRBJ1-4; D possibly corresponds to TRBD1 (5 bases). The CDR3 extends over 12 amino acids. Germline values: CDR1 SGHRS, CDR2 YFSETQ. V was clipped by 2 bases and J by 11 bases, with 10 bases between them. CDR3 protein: CASSFGGGKLFF. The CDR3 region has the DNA TGCGCCAGCAGCTTCGGGGGAGGGAAACTGTTTTTT.

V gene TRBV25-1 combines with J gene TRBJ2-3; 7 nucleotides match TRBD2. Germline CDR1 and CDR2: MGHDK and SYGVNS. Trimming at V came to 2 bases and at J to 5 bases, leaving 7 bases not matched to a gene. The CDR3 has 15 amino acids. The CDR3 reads CASSETAGVEDTQYF. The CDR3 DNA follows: TGTGCCAGCAGTGAAACTGCGGGAGTAGAAGATACGCAGTATTTT.

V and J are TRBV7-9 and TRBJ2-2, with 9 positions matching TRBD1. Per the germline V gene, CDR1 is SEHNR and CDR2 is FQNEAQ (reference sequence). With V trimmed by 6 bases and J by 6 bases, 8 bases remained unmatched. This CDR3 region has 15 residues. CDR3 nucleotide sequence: TGTGCCAGCAGGAATACGACAGGGGGGTCCGGGGAGCTGTTTTTT. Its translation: CASRNTTGGSGELFF.

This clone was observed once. CDR3 residues: CAWSVGEGFEQYF. CDR3 coding DNA: TGTGCCTGGAGTGTAGGGGAGGGGTTCGAGCAGTACTTC. The rearrangement uses TRBV30 and TRBJ2-7, with 7 bases identical to TRBD2. From germline, CDR1 is GTSNPN and CDR2 SVGIG (reference sequence). The CDR3 extends over 13 amino acids. V lost 0 bases to trimming and J lost 6 bases; unmatched junction nucleotides: 5.

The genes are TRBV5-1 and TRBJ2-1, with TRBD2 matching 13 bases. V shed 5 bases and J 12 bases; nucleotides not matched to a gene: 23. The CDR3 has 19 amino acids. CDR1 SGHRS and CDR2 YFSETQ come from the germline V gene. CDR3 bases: TGCGCCAGCAGAGCTGTAGCAATTGCCGGGACTAGCGGGATATTCGGGCAGTTCTTC. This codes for CASRAVAIAGTSGIFGQFF.

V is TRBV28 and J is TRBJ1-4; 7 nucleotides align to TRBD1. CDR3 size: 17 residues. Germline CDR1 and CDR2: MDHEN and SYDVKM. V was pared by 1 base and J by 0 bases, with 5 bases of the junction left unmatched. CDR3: CASSLLDRTTTNEKLFF. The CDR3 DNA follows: TGTGCCAGCAGTTTATTGGACAGGACGACAACTAATGAAAAACTGTTTTTT.

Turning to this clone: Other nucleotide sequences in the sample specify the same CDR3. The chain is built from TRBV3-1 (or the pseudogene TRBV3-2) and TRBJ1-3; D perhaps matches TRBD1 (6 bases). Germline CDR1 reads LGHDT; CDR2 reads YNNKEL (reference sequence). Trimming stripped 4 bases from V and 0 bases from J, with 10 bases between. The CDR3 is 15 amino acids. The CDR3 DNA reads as TGTGCCAGCAGCCCTAACAGGGACTCTGGAAACACCATATATTTT. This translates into CASSPNRDSGNTIYF.

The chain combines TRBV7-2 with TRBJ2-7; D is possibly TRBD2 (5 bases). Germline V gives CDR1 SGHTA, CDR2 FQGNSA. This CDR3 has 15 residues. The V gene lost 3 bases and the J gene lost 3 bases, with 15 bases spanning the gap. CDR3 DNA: TGTGCCAGCAGCTTTCAAGGCGATAGCGTCTACGAGCAGTACTTC. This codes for CASSFQGDSVYEQYF.

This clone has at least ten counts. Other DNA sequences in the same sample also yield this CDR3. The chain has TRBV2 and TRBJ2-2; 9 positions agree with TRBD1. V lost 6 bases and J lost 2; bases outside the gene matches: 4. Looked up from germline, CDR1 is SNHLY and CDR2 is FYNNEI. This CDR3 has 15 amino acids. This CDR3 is CASRGQGRNTGELFF. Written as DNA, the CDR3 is TGTGCCAGCAGAGGACAGGGGCGAAACACCGGGGAGCTGTTTTTT.

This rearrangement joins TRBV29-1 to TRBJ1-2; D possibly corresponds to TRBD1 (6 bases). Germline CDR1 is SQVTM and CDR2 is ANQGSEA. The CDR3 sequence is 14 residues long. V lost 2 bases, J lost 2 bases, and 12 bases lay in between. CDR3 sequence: CSVESWQGNYGYTF. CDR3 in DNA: TGCAGCGTTGAAAGTTGGCAGGGGAACTATGGCTACACCTTC.

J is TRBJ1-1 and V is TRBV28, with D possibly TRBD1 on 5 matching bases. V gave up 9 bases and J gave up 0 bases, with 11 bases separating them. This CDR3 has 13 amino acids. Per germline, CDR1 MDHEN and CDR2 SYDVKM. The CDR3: CARTDRLNTEAFF. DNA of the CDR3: TGTGCCAGAACAGACAGACTGAACACTGAAGCTTTCTTT.